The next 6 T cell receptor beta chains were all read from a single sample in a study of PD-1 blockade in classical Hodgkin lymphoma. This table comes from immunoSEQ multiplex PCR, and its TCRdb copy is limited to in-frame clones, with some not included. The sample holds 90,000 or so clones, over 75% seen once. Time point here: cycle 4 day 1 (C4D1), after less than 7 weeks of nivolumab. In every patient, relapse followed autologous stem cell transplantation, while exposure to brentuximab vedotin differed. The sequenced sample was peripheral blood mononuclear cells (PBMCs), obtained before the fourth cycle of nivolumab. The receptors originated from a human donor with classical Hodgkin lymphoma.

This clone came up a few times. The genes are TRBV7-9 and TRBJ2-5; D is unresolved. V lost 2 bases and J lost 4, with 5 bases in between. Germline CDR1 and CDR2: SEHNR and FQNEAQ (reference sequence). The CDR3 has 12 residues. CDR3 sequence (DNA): TGTGCCAGCAGCTTATTTACAGAGACCCAGTACTTC. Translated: CASSLFTETQYF.

The DNA for the CDR3 is TGTGCCAGCAGCCAAGAAGGGACAGGGGGTAATTTTGGCTACACCTTC. Its translation is CASSQEGTGGNFGYTF. This chain uses TRBV4-2 with TRBJ1-2; 11 bases agree with TRBD1. Germline V gene lookup returns CDR1 LGHNA and CDR2 YNFKEQ. There are 16 residues in the CDR3. J lost 7 bases, V lost 0 bases, and 7 bases had no gene match.

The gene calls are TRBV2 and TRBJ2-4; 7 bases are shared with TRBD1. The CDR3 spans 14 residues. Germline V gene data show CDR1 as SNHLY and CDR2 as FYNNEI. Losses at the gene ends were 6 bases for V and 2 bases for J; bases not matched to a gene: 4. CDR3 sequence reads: CASSDRVTKNIQYF. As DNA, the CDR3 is TGTGCCAGCAGCGACAGGGTTACCAAAAACATTCAGTACTTC.

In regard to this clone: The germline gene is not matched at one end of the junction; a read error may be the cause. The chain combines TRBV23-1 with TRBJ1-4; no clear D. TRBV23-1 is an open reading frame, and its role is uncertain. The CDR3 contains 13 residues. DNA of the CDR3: TGCGCCAGCAGTCTAAGGACCCCTATAGGCTTCCTTTTT. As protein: CASSLRTPIGFLF.

CDR3 nucleotide sequence: TGTGCCAGCAGCTCCTTCCTCGGACAGGGCAGCACAGATACGCAGTATTTT. The encoded protein is CASSSFLGQGSTDTQYF. The chain joins TRBV13 to TRBJ2-3, with 8 bases identical to TRBD1. Per the germline V gene, CDR1 is PRHDT and CDR2 is FYEKMQ (reference sequence). With V trimmed by 4 bases and J by 0 bases, 9 bases remained unmatched. The length of the CDR3 is 17 residues.

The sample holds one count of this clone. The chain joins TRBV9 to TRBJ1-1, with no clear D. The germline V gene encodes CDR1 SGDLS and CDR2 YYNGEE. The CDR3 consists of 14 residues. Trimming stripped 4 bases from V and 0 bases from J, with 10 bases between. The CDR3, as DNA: TGTGCCAGCAGCACGGGGAGTTTGAACACTGAAGCTTTCTTT. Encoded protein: CASSTGSLNTEAFF.